The entry that follows covers one T cell receptor beta chain sequence. Profiling relied on immunoSEQ multiplex PCR, and the TCRdb table lists in-frame clones only, not all of them. Among about 130,000 clones listed, roughly 80% were seen once. This entry comes from a study of blood T cell repertoires in COVID-19. As for the study in general: Spain, Italy and the United States supplied samples that represented acute and convalescent COVID-19. In each case, the material was cDNA or gDNA derived from T cells, B-cell-depleted T cells, or PBMCs.

CDR1 is LGHNT and CDR2 is FRNRAP in the germline V gene. The CDR3 covers 15 residues. With V trimmed by 6 bases and J by 2 bases, 4 bases remained unmatched. All enrollees were about 18 to 100 years old and from 20 to 30 US areas. The chain links TRBV12-5 to TRBJ2-5; 12 bases are a match to TRBD2. The clonotype originates from a woman aged 50 to 60 who had recovered from COVID-19. The specimen was PBMCs or T cells enriched from blood (not recorded which). The CDR3 region is CASGNLAGGQETQYF. The CDR3, as DNA: TGTGCTAGTGGAAACCTAGCGGGGGGGCAAGAGACCCAGTACTTC.